Listed here are 28 T cell receptor beta chains from one sample, sequenced in a study of technical replicates of blood from a few donors. Produced via immunoSEQ multiplex PCR; TCRdb's table is partial and in-frame only. The sample has some 78,000 clones, around 94% seen once; the top ten hold over 0.2%. The material sequenced was T cells isolated from PBMCs. The source of these receptors is a human donor in good health.

This clone has a single count. The chain is built from TRBV25-1 and TRBJ1-3; D is perhaps TRBD1 (6 bases). The CDR3 covers 15 residues. The germline V and J ends were trimmed by 7 bases and 0 bases, with 13 bases remaining between them. CDR1 and CDR2 (germline): MGHDK, SYGVNS. The CDR3, as DNA: TGTGCCAGCATTAGGGAGACAGGCTCTGGAAACACCATATATTTT. It specifies CASIRETGSGNTIYF. Together with reference TRBV25-1 and TRBJ1-3, the CDR3 gives the full variable domain: EADIYQTPRYLVIGTGKKITLECSQTMGHDKMYWYQQDPGMELHLIHYSYGVNSTEKGDLSSESTVSRIRTEHFPLTLESARPSHTSQYLCASIRETGSGNTIYFGEGSWLTVV.

This clone was found once. This chain joins TRBV29-1 and TRBJ2-3; 7 bases map to TRBD1. Germline V gene data show CDR1 as SQVTM and CDR2 as ANQGSEA. Trimming cost V 6 bases and J 2 bases; bases outside gene matches: 5. The CDR3 spans 13 residues. CDR3 protein: CSVRDSYTDTQYF. In DNA form, the CDR3 reads TGCAGCGTACGGGACAGCTACACAGATACGCAGTATTTT.

The J gene is TRBJ2-3, the V gene TRBV14; weak D call: TRBD2 (6 bases). The CDR3 length is 16 residues. V gave up 5 bases and J gave up 0 bases, with 15 bases separating them. The germline V gene has CDR1 SGHDN and CDR2 FVKESK. Here the CDR3 DNA reads TGTGCCAGCAGCTCCTGGCCGGGGGTTAGCACAGATACGCAGTATTTT. Its translation: CASSSWPGVSTDTQYF.

The rearrangement links TRBV6-5 to TRBJ1-1; D is perhaps TRBD1 (5 bases). The CDR3 length is 13 residues. The V end was cut by 6 bases, the J end by 1 base, with 9 bases between. Germline V gene lookup returns CDR1 MNHEY and CDR2 SVGAGI. The CDR3 bases are TGTGCCAGCAGGCTAACAGGGAACACTGAAGCTTTCTTT. Its translation: CASRLTGNTEAFF.

This clone was seen once. The chain uses TRBV6-6 and TRBJ2-1; 9 positions agree with TRBD1. CDR3 length: 16 residues. Germline V gene data show CDR1 as MNHNY and CDR2 as SVGAGI (reference sequence). Germline trimming cut 0 bases from V and 7 bases from J; bases unmatched to any gene: 7. As DNA, the CDR3 is TGTGCCAGCAGTTACTCAGGGGACAGGGCGGGGAATGAGCAGTTCTTC. This sequence encodes CASSYSGDRAGNEQFF.

CDR3 amino acids: CASSAATVYYEQYF. The CDR3 region has the DNA TGTGCCAGCAGTGCGGCGACAGTATACTACGAGCAGTACTTC. The chain has TRBV6-1 and TRBJ2-7; a possible D gene is TRBD1 (5 bases). Germline V gives CDR1 MNHNS, CDR2 SASEGT. This CDR3 spans 14 amino acids. Trimming left V 4 bases short and J 3 bases short, with 13 bases between.

The chain is built from TRBV6-5 and TRBJ1-1, with TRBD1 identical over 7 bases. The CDR3 spans 14 residues. V shed 7 bases, J shed 5 bases, and the junction held 10 bases outside the gene matches. Looked up from germline, CDR1 is MNHEY and CDR2 is SVGAGI. The CDR3 sequence: CASTPDRIDTEAFF. In DNA form, the CDR3 reads TGTGCCAGCACCCCGGACAGGATCGATACTGAAGCTTTCTTT.

In this sample, this clone turned up once. The DNA for the CDR3 is TGTGCCAGCCAAACCGGGACTAGCCATTATACTAGCACAGATACGCAGTATTTT. This sequence encodes CASQTGTSHYTSTDTQYF. The chain recombines TRBV27 with TRBJ2-3; TRBD2 agrees at 9 bases. The CDR3 runs to 18 residues. The junction had 15 bases not matched to a gene; V was cut back by 8 bases and J by 0 bases. In germline, CDR1 is MNHEY, CDR2 SMNVEV (reference sequence).

This clone has only a few counts. The chain uses TRBV4-1 and TRBJ1-2; D might be TRBD1 (6 bases). The CDR3 contains 16 residues. Germline assignment: CDR1 MGHRA and CDR2 YSYEKL. Trimming cost V 1 base and J 3 bases, with 15 bases left between them. The CDR3 DNA follows: TGCGCCAGCAGCCAAGTATTGGACAGAAGGGACTATGGCTACACCTTC. It encodes CASSQVLDRRDYGYTF.

The chain is built from TRBV7-2 and TRBJ1-5; a possible D gene is TRBD1 (6 bases). Germline CDR1 SGHTA, CDR2 FQGNSA. V lost 3 bases and J lost 1, with 10 bases in between. The CDR3 extends over 15 amino acids. The CDR3 DNA sequence: TGTGCCAGCAGCTTCTTAGGGGGAAGCAATCAGCCCCAGCATTTT. Amino acids: CASSFLGGSNQPQHF. Full variable domain (outside the CDR3, taken from reference TRBV7-2 and TRBJ1-5): GAGVSQSPSNKVTEKGKDVELRCDPISGHTALYWYRQSLGQGLEFLIYFQGNSAPDKSGLPSDRFSAERTGGSVSTLTIQRTQQEDSAVYLCASSFLGGSNQPQHFGDGTRLSIL.

J is TRBJ1-1 and V is TRBV18; 8 nucleotides line up with TRBD1. CDR3 length equals 14 residues. The V segment lost 3 bases and the J segment 3 bases; nucleotides outside the gene matches: 3. CDR1 and CDR2 (germline): KGHSH, LQKENI. This chain's CDR3 is CASSPSRGHTEAFF. The DNA for the CDR3 is TGTGCCAGCTCACCGAGCAGGGGGCACACTGAAGCTTTCTTT.

The genes are TRBV29-1 and TRBJ1-3; weak D call: TRBD1 (5 bases). The CDR3 consists of 12 residues. CDR1 and CDR2 from the germline V gene are SQVTM and ANQGSEA. V lost 7 bases and J 4 bases, leaving 11 bases between the germline ends. CDR3 loop: CSAGAGGNTIYF. The CDR3 bases are TGCAGCGCTGGGGCCGGCGGAAACACCATATATTTT.

This chain uses TRBV9 with TRBJ2-3; 7 bases agree with TRBD2. V lost 0 bases and J lost 3; bases outside the gene matches: 4. CDR1 is SGDLS, CDR2 YYNGEE, per germline. This CDR3 contains 15 residues. CDR3 loop: CASSVVGGGTDTQYF. The CDR3 DNA is TGTGCCAGCAGCGTAGTTGGGGGGGGGACAGATACGCAGTATTTT.

The CDR3 coding sequence is TGTGCCATCAGGGTACAGGGGGCAGGAAACACCATATATTTT. Protein product: CAIRVQGAGNTIYF. J is TRBJ1-3 and V is TRBV10-3, with 9 bases aligning to TRBD1. The junction had 4 bases not matched to a gene; V was cut back by 6 bases and J by 4 bases. The CDR3 runs 14 residues. Looked up from germline, CDR1 is ENHRY and CDR2 is SYGVKD.

The chain combines TRBV2 with TRBJ2-2; maybe TRBD1 (5 bases). Germline assignment: CDR1 SNHLY and CDR2 FYNNEI. V was clipped by 0 bases and J by 6 bases, with 11 bases between them. This CDR3 contains 15 residues. Here the CDR3 DNA reads TGTGCCAGCAGTGAAGCCCCTTTGGGGCCCGGGGAGCTGTTTTTT. As protein: CASSEAPLGPGELFF.

V is TRBV9 and J is TRBJ2-1, with a tentative D call TRBD1 (6 bases). The CDR3 extends over 12 amino acids. Germline V gene sequence: CDR1 SGDLS, CDR2 YYNGEE. V was trimmed by 1 base and J by 8 bases, leaving 7 bases between them. CDR3 DNA sequence: TGTGCCAGCAGCGTACACAGGGATGAGCAGTTCTTC. It is translated as CASSVHRDEQFF.

The chain is built from TRBV6-1 and TRBJ1-6; 10 bases agree with TRBD1. Trimming took 2 bases from V and 8 from J; bases not matched to a gene: 3. The CDR3 spans 15 residues. Per the germline V gene, CDR1 is MNHNS and CDR2 is SASEGT. DNA of the CDR3: TGTGCCAGCAGTGAACGAGACAGGGGGCATTCACCCCTCCACTTT. It specifies CASSERDRGHSPLHF.

This clone was counted once. The V and J genes are TRBV4-1 and TRBJ2-5, with 13 bases fitting TRBD2. Germline lookup yields CDR1 MGHRA and CDR2 YSYEKL. J gave up 0 bases and V 1 base, and 2 bases lay outside the gene matches. CDR3 size: 17 residues. CDR3 coding DNA: TGCGCCAGCAGCCAAGGGGGACTAGCGGGGTACCAAGAGACCCAGTACTTC. Protein: CASSQGGLAGYQETQYF.

This rearrangement joins TRBV6-5 to TRBJ2-1; D perhaps matches TRBD2 (7 bases). Germline values: CDR1 MNHEY, CDR2 SVGAGI. The CDR3 totals 13 residues. Deletions cut 7 bases from V and 5 bases from J, with 12 bases between. The CDR3 nucleotides are TGTGCCAGCACGGGGGGCAGGGACAATGAGCAGTTCTTC. As protein: CASTGGRDNEQFF.

V usage is TRBV19 and J usage is TRBJ2-6, with D uncertain. Trimming removed 0 bases from V and 0 bases from J, with 9 bases in between. Germline CDR1 and CDR2: LNHDA and SQIVND (reference sequence). CDR3 length equals 17 residues. This chain's CDR3 is CASSIDSHYSGANVLTF. CDR3 coding DNA: TGTGCCAGTAGTATAGACAGCCACTACTCTGGGGCCAACGTCCTGACTTTC.

This chain connects TRBV29-1 to TRBJ2-2, with D possibly being TRBD2 (7 bases). Trimming removed 7 bases at V and 2 bases at J, with 20 bases between. CDR1 and CDR2 (germline): SQVTM, ANQGSEA. CDR3 length: 16 residues. As DNA, the CDR3 is TGCAGCGCAAATTCAATAGGGGGGGGTAACACCGGGGAGCTGTTTTTT. It yields the protein CSANSIGGGNTGELFF.

The rearrangement joins TRBV5-1 to TRBJ2-1; tentatively, D is TRBD1 (6 bases). Germline CDR1 and CDR2: SGHRS and YFSETQ. Trimming shortened V by 4 bases and J by 7 bases, and 9 bases separated the two germline ends. This CDR3 spans 12 amino acids. In nucleotides, the CDR3 is TGCGCCAGCAGCCTCACAGGGAATGAGCAGTTCTTC. As protein: CASSLTGNEQFF.

This chain uses TRBV19 with TRBJ2-3; maybe TRBD1 (5 bases). The V and J ends lost 6 bases and 0 bases respectively, with 19 bases between them. This CDR3 has 17 amino acids. The germline CDR1 and CDR2 sequences are LNHDA and SQIVND (reference sequence). The CDR3 DNA reads TGTGCCAGTAGCATCGATGGGGCCTCCCGGAGCACAGATACGCAGTATTTT. It codes for CASSIDGASRSTDTQYF.

The chain recombines TRBV5-1 with TRBJ1-2; D is possibly TRBD1 (6 bases). V was cut by 4 bases and J by 7 bases, with 23 bases left in between. The CDR3 is made up of 16 amino acids. Germline loops: CDR1 SGHRS, CDR2 YFSETQ. The CDR3 sequence: CASSPNPYRVVGGYTF. As DNA, the CDR3 is TGCGCCAGCAGCCCCAACCCCTACAGGGTGGTAGGTGGCTACACCTTC.

V is TRBV28 and J is TRBJ2-5; D is possibly TRBD1 (6 bases). This CDR3 has 14 residues. V was cut by 6 bases and J by 0 bases, with 11 bases left in between. CDR1 MDHEN and CDR2 SYDVKM come from the germline V gene. The CDR3 spells CASSPRGNQETQYF. The CDR3 bases are TGTGCCAGCAGCCCTAGGGGGAACCAAGAGACCCAGTACTTC.

This chain links TRBV7-9 with TRBJ1-2, with 12 bases fitting TRBD1. The V gene end was trimmed by 0 bases and the J gene end by 4 bases; junction bases not matched to a gene: 9. The CDR3 spans 18 residues. Germline assignment: CDR1 SEHNR and CDR2 FQNEAQ (reference sequence). CDR3 in DNA: TGTGCCAGCAGCTTAGCCCCGGGACAGGGGGCGCTTGGCTATGGCTACACCTTC. Translating it yields CASSLAPGQGALGYGYTF. Full variable domain (rest looked up from reference TRBV7-9 and TRBJ1-2): DTGVSQNPRHKITKRGQNVTFRCDPISEHNRLYWYRQTLGQGPEFLTYFQNEAQLEKSRLLSDRFSAERPKGSFSTLEIQRTEQGDSAMYLCASSLAPGQGALGYGYTFGSGTRLTVV.

V is TRBV2 and J is TRBJ2-5, with 11 bases lining up with TRBD1. The CDR3 has 15 residues. J lost 7 bases, V lost 5 bases, and 9 bases had no gene match. The germline gives CDR1 SNHLY, CDR2 FYNNEI. The CDR3 nucleotides read TGTGCCAGCAGTCGCCCGGACAGGGGGCTTGGGACCCAGTACTTC. Translated, it gives CASSRPDRGLGTQYF.

This clone occurred a few times. The V call is TRBV6-4, the J call TRBJ1-5, with a possible D match to TRBD1 (5 bases). V lost 0 bases and J 6 bases, leaving 9 bases between the germline ends. CDR1 MRHNA and CDR2 SNTAGT come from the germline V gene. This CDR3 region has 14 residues. This chain's CDR3 is CASSDSRASQPQHF. CDR3 nucleotides: TGTGCCAGCAGTGACTCCAGGGCCAGTCAGCCCCAGCATTTT.